The clone carrying this T cell receptor (beta chain) was recorded at least ten times. Its specificity is not known. This CDR3 spans 15 amino acids. With V trimmed by 9 bases and J by 4 bases, 13 bases remained unmatched. CDR1 is LNHDA, CDR2 SQIVND, per germline (reference sequence). The data were produced by immunoSEQ multiplex PCR, yet TCRdb's version contains in-frame clones alone and is incomplete. There are about 40,000 clones in the sample, none observed a single time. The data derive from a study of T cells after posttransplantation cyclophosphamide. Findings and limits, study-wide: Recipient CMV seropositivity and CMV reactivation strongly tracked TRB clonality.

This TCR was sampled from a woman aged 45-65 years in good health and a related stem cell transplant donor. Sequencing used PBMCs. The chain has TRBV19 and TRBJ1-1, with 8 bases fitting TRBD1. CDR3 residues: CASLDRVGWGTEAFF. CDR3 bases: TGTGCCAGCCTGGACAGGGTGGGATGGGGCACTGAAGCTTTCTTT.